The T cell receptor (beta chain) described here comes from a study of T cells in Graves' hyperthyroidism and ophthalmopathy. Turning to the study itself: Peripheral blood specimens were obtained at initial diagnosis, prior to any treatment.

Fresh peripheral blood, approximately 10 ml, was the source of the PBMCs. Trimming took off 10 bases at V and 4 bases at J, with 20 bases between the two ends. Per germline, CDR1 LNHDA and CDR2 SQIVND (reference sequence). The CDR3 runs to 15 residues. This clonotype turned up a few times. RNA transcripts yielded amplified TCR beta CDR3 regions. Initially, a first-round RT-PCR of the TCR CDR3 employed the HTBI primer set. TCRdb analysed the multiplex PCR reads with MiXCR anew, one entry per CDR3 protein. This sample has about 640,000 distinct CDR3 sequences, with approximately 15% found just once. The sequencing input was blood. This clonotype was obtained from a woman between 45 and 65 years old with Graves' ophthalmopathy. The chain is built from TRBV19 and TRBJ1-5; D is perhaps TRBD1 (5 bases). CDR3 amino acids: CATREVIEGNQPQHF. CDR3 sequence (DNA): TGTGCCACCAGGGAGGTCATAGAGGGGAATCAGCCCCAGCATTTT.